The entry below describes one TCR beta chain. The antigen it recognizes is unknown. Per-base quality was not reported, and no clone a single base away is much larger than it. The CDR3, from cysteine to phenylalanine, totals 16 residues. The entry retains the CDR3 DNA only, 48 bases that are in frame from base 1. Reading the germline V gene gives CDR1 SQVTM and CDR2 ANQGSEA. At the junction V is shortened by 6 bases and J by 4 bases; bases outside the gene matches: 11. The data are from a study of tissue T cells after allogeneic stem cell transplantation (dated by TCRdb to about 2022). About the investigation overall: Over a three-year period, several adult allo-HCT recipients who had steroid-refractory GVHD were prospectively enrolled in a research-autopsy study. Grafts from donors were received by all GVHD patients, with several grafts being unmodified and three being CD34-selected to deplete T cells. All GVHD patients had gastrointestinal GVHD and received several lines of GVHD-directed therapy; several also had skin involvement. Several GVHD patients had pre-transplant PBMCs available, and those PBMCs were of recipient origin. For viably preserved blood and marrow, CD3+ T cells were flow-sorted when cell numbers allowed, whereas DNA was extracted directly from smaller samples. Using research autopsies of patients with and without GVHD, plus mouse models of GVHD, the study profiled TCR beta repertoires across many tissues. The human part of the study was a prospective observational study with no blinding and no randomization. The full study reports these points: Within patients, how anatomically similar the tissues were was a key factor in shaping TCR repertoire composition, regardless of disease or transplant status. In both patients and mice, T cells from blood and spleen picked up only a limited part of the TCR repertoire that was detected in tissues. Only a few T cell clones appeared in more than one patient, yet motif-based clustering showed tissue-specific repertoire signatures that were shared between patients. The patient cohort was small and varied clinically, and sampling depth was recognized as a limitation. Which tissue TCRs were alloreactive or antigen-specific was not determined in the study, and some clones might have been persisting host cells.

Library preparation was by the immunoSEQ multiplex PCR assay. TCRbeta CDR3 sequencing was done by Adaptive Biotechnologies at survey depth, reporting CDR3 sequences, V/J genes, productive frequency and template counts. Amplification of TCR beta CDR3 regions started from genomic DNA instead of RNA. As for how the authors treated the data: Jensen-Shannon divergence served to quantify pairwise repertoire overlap between tissues, with 0 meaning identical and 1 meaning complete divergence. Based on pairwise JSD values, tissues were grouped by single-linkage agglomerative hierarchical clustering, and the results were shown as dendrograms. GLIPH2 was applied to all patient samples using simulation_depth 1000, kmer_min_depth 3, and cdr3_length_cutoff 8, and only groups with more than two unique CDR3s were retained. A standardized tissue-overlap score was generated by extrapolating Jaccard GLIPH-group overlap across patients to a standard repertoire size of 1000 clones. To look at how diversity was associated with clinical or experimental variables, linear mixed-effect models were used, with tissue treated as a fixed effect and individual treated as a random effect. In its TCRdb copy, this immuneACCESS table keeps in-frame sequences only and misses some clones. Where compared with another copy, unresolved V genes explain less than half of these, and the others have no known cause. V, J and clone size are taken as reported in that table, and D and trimming were inferred from the DNA itself. This sample lists approximately 45,000 clones; 80% to 95% were detected once. 3% to 4% of the sample is held by the ten biggest clonotypes.

The time point label of this sample denotes: recipient (host-origin) PBMCs collected before allo-HCT. This chain joins TRBV29-1 to TRBJ2-2; the central 10 bases match TRBD1. The origin of this receptor is a woman aged 35 to 70 who later had graft-versus-host disease after an allogeneic stem cell transplant. The starting material was blood, obtained before transplantation. DNA sequence: TGCAGCGTAGCTCTTGACAGGGGGCGCGTCACCGGGGAGCTGTTTTTT. Its protein is CSVALDRGRVTGELFF.